The rows below give T cell receptor beta chains drawn from one sample of a study of vaccination and CD4 T cells after COVID-19. Their recognized antigens are unknown. A single record per CDR3 protein comes from TCRdb applying MiXCR to the PCR reads. Of roughly 14,000 distinct CDR3 sequences listed, around half are singletons. The sample consisted of CD4+ T cells from blood, cultured in vitro. All receptors come from a human donor who had recovered from COVID-19. CDR3s include the opening cysteine and the closing phenylalanine or tryptophan. D genes are given only for firm matches. Rows may omit the clone size; those that give it use once, few, many or a size class.

NA	TRBV2	NA	TRBJ2-5	13	TGTGCCAGCAGTACGGAGGTCGGCGAGACCCAGTACTTC	CASSTEVGETQYF
NA	TRBV5-4	NA	TRBJ2-3	15	TGTGCCAGCAGCTTGTCTGGGACTTTCACAGATACGCAGTATTTT	CASSLSGTFTDTQYF
few	TRBV19	NA	TRBJ1-5	13	TGTGCCAGTAGTGCGGAGGGCAATCAGCCCCAGCATTTT	CASSAEGNQPQHF
few	TRBV15	TRBD2	TRBJ2-7	14	TGTGCCACCAGCGCGACTAGCGTCGGCCACGAGCAGTACTTC	CATSATSVGHEQYF
NA	TRBV15	NA	TRBJ1-5	15	TGTGCCACCAGCAGGAGGCACAGTATCAATCAGCCCCAGCATTTT	CATSRRHSINQPQHF
few	TRBV15	NA	TRBJ1-2	15	TGTGCCACCAGCAGAGATTCGGGCTCCCGCGATGGCTACACCTTC	CATSRDSGSRDGYTF
NA	TRBV15	NA	TRBJ2-7	13	TGTGCCACCAGCAGAGAGAATAGTGGCGAGCAGTACTTC	CATSRENSGEQYF
few	TRBV21-1	NA	TRBJ1-1	13	TGTGCCAGCAGCAAAGTCCCCATTTTTGAAGCTTTCTTT	CASSKVPIFEAFF
NA	TRBV20-1	NA	TRBJ1-3	17	TGCAGTGCTAGAGATCCCAGGACAATCTTCTCTGGAAACACCATATATTTT	CSARDPRTIFSGNTIYF
NA	TRBV4-3	NA	TRBJ1-5	16	TGCGCCAGCAGCCAAGCTCTCGGGACACGCATCAAACCCCAGCATTTT	CASSQALGTRIKPQHF
NA	TRBV12-3/TRBV12-4	NA	TRBJ1-2	15	TGTGCCAGCAGTTTAGAGGGGCGAGCTAACTATGGCTACACCTTC	CASSLEGRANYGYTF
NA	TRBV6-1	NA	TRBJ2-5	15	TGTGCCAGCAGCCAAGGGGGAGGTTGGATAGAGACCCAGTACTTC	CASSQGGGWIETQYF
NA	TRBV6-1	NA	TRBJ1-2	15	TGTGCCAGCAGCGGAGCCGGGACCGAAATTTATGGCTACACCTTC	CASSGAGTEIYGYTF
NA	TRBV7-2	NA	TRBJ2-7	12	TGTGCCAGCAGCTTAAACTCCTACGAGCAGTACTTC	CASSLNSYEQYF
NA	TRBV28	NA	TRBJ2-5	15	TGTGCCAGCAGTCCGGGAGTCACCCGCCAAGAGACCCAGTACTTC	CASSPGVTRQETQYF
few	TRBV15	NA	TRBJ1-4	15	TGTGCCACCAGCAGAGATCCCAGATCTAATGAAAAACTGTTTTTT	CATSRDPRSNEKLFF
few	TRBV7-8	NA	TRBJ1-4	14	TGTGCCAGCAGCTTAGGAGGGCGGGACTCAAAACTGTTTTTT	CASSLGGRDSKLFF
NA	TRBV30	NA	TRBJ2-2	13	TGTGCCTGGAGTAGACAGTACACCGGGGAGCTGTTTTTT	CAWSRQYTGELFF
few	TRBV6-1	NA	TRBJ1-5	13	TGTGCCAGTAAGGAGTATAGCAATCAGCCCCAGCATTTT	CASKEYSNQPQHF
NA	TRBV6-2/TRBV6-3	NA	TRBJ2-1	13	TGTGCCAGCAGCCTGAGTACAAACAATGAGCAGTTCTTC	CASSLSTNNEQFF
NA	TRBV5-5	NA	TRBJ2-7	13	TGTGCCAGCAGCTCCTCGGCCGACTACGAGCAGTACTTC	CASSSSADYEQYF
few	TRBV2	NA	TRBJ2-5	10	TGTGCCAGCAGTTTAGAGACCCAGTACTTC	CASSLETQYF
NA	TRBV5-6	NA	TRBJ1-1	15	TGTGCCAGCAGCTCGCCAAGGGTCGTGAACACTGAAGCTTTCTTT	CASSSPRVVNTEAFF
NA	TRBV2	TRBD2	TRBJ2-2	15	TGTGCCAGCAGTGTGCCTAGCGGGAAGGCCGGGGAGCTGTTTTTT	CASSVPSGKAGELFF
NA	TRBV20-1	NA	TRBJ2-1	13	TGCAGTGCTCTGTCACGCAGCAACAATGAGCAGTTCTTC	CSALSRSNNEQFF